A selection of T cell receptor beta chains follows, all from one sample in a study of Graves' ophthalmopathy and Graves' hyperthyroidism. One entry per CDR3 protein results from TCRdb running MiXCR on the multiplex PCR reads. The sample comprises about 240,000 distinct CDR3 sequences, roughly 50% of which are singletons, and 40% to 55% rests with the top ten. The sequenced sample was peripheral blood. These receptors were collected from an adult man with Graves' ophthalmopathy. CDR3s include the opening cysteine and the closing phenylalanine or tryptophan. D genes are given only for firm matches. A clone size is listed for some rows: how often the clone was seen (once, few, many), or a class if it is expanded.

d_gene	v_gene	j_gene	abundance	CDR3aa	CDR3nt
TRBD1	TRBV7-9	TRBJ1-2	.	CASSSQQGLGGYTF	TGTGCCAGCAGCTCCCAACAGGGGCTGGGGGGCTACACCTTC
.	TRBV28	TRBJ1-1	.	CASSISGGWAFF	TGTGCCAGCAGCATATCTGGCGGTTGGGCTTTCTTT
.	TRBV28	TRBJ1-6	.	CASSSAVSPLHF	TGTGCCAGCAGTTCAGCAGTTTCACCCCTCCACTTT
TRBD1	TRBV12-3/TRBV12-4	TRBJ1-1	few	CASSFYRGTEAFF	TGTGCCAGCAGTTTTTACAGGGGAACTGAAGCTTTCTTT
TRBD1	TRBV12-3/TRBV12-4	TRBJ1-1	.	CASSFGQGLWAFF	TGTGCCAGCAGTTTCGGACAGGGATTATGGGCTTTCTTT
.	TRBV19	TRBJ1-1	once	CASSMLARGYTEAFF	TGTGCCAGTAGTATGTTGGCCAGGGGCTACACTGAAGCTTTCTTT
.	TRBV5-1	TRBJ2-7	.	CASSLSGRLDSYEQYF	TGCGCCAGCAGCTTGTCGGGCAGGCTTGATTCCTACGAGCAGTACTTC
.	TRBV7-3	TRBJ1-1	once	CASNNSRGTEAFF	TGTGCCAGCAACAATTCCAGGGGCACTGAAGCTTTCTTT
.	TRBV10-3	TRBJ2-7	.	CAIRTQGENEQYF	TGTGCCATCAGGACTCAAGGGGAGAACGAGCAGTACTTC
TRBD2	TRBV5-1	TRBJ2-2	few	CASSSGGQNTGELFF	TGCGCCAGCAGCTCGGGAGGGCAGAACACCGGGGAGCTGTTTTTT
TRBD2	TRBV7-9	TRBJ2-5	few	CASSSLGGGETQYF	TGTGCCAGCAGCTCGCTTGGCGGGGGGGAGACCCAGTACTTC
.	TRBV15	TRBJ1-2	many	CATSRGQADGYTF	TGTGCCACCAGCAGGGGACAAGCAGATGGCTACACCTTC
.	TRBV29-1	TRBJ1-4	.	CSAFRGGDEKLFF	TGCAGCGCCTTCAGGGGTGGGGATGAAAAACTGTTTTTT
.	TRBV7-2	TRBJ1-5	.	CASQQGSNQPQHF	TGTGCCAGCCAACAGGGTTCCAATCAGCCCCAGCATTTT
.	TRBV7-2	TRBJ1-2	.	CASSLDAGYTF	TGTGCCAGCAGCTTAGATGCTGGCTACACCTTC
TRBD1	TRBV5-1	TRBJ2-7	few	CASSFMTGAHEQYF	TGCGCCAGCAGCTTCATGACAGGGGCCCACGAGCAGTACTTC
.	TRBV6-5	TRBJ1-5	few	CASSEDRDLKPQHF	TGTGCCAGCAGTGAAGATAGGGACCTAAAGCCCCAGCATTTT
.	TRBV28	TRBJ2-7	few	CASSIRLSYEQYF	TGTGCCAGCAGTATTCGTCTCTCCTACGAGCAGTACTTC
.	TRBV6-1	TRBJ1-5	few	CASSVTDSSNQPQHF	TGTGCCAGCAGTGTGACGGACAGTAGCAATCAGCCCCAGCATTTT
.	TRBV10-3	TRBJ1-1	.	CAISYFGRGSNTEAFF	TGTGCCATCAGTTACTTTGGCAGGGGTTCGAACACTGAAGCTTTCTTT
TRBD1	TRBV10-3	TRBJ1-2	.	CAISPGQDNYGYTF	TGTGCCATCAGTCCAGGACAGGATAACTATGGCTACACCTTC
.	TRBV2	TRBJ2-2	.	CASSPLRGNTGELFF	TGTGCCAGCAGCCCCCTGCGGGGAAACACCGGGGAGCTGTTTTTT
.	TRBV2	TRBJ2-2	few	CASSGQNTGELFF	TGTGCCAGCAGTGGACAGAACACCGGGGAGCTGTTTTTT
.	TRBV10-3	TRBJ1-2	few	CAISAEGDNYGYTF	TGTGCCATCAGTGCGGAGGGAGATAACTATGGCTACACCTTC
TRBD1	TRBV10-3	TRBJ1-6	many	CAISESRGQNSPLHF	TGTGCCATCAGTGAGTCTAGGGGGCAAAATTCACCCCTCCACTTT
.	TRBV7-8	TRBJ2-7	few	CASTPLVPPSSYEQYF	TGTGCCAGCACCCCCTTGGTACCGCCGAGCTCCTACGAGCAGTACTTC